This note documents a single T cell receptor beta chain sequence. Per the authors' pipeline: From reference gene primer amplification, estimates of nucleated cell counts were derived. TCRdb's copy holds only in-frame clones and misses some; the assay was immunoSEQ multiplex PCR. For V, J and clone size, that table is used; D and trimming come from the DNA. The sample contains nearly 350,000 clones, about 90% of which appear only once. This sample was taken from a study of blood T cell repertoires in COVID-19. Study background: Both acute and convalescent COVID-19 samples were obtained from the United States, Italy and Spain. From T cells, B-cell-depleted T cells, or PBMCs came the material, which was cDNA or gDNA.

Seattle cases were enrolled at active infection and followed longitudinally. The CDR3 contains 12 residues. The germline gives CDR1 SNHLY, CDR2 FYNNEI. Trimming cost V 1 base and J 6 bases, with 7 bases left between them. The receptor comes from a woman in her forties or fifties with COVID-19, enrolled during active disease. The sequenced sample consisted of peripheral blood. V and J are TRBV2 and TRBJ2-7; D is ambiguous. CDR3: CASSEGVSEQYF. In nucleotides, the CDR3 is TGTGCCAGCAGTGAAGGAGTTTCCGAGCAGTACTTC.